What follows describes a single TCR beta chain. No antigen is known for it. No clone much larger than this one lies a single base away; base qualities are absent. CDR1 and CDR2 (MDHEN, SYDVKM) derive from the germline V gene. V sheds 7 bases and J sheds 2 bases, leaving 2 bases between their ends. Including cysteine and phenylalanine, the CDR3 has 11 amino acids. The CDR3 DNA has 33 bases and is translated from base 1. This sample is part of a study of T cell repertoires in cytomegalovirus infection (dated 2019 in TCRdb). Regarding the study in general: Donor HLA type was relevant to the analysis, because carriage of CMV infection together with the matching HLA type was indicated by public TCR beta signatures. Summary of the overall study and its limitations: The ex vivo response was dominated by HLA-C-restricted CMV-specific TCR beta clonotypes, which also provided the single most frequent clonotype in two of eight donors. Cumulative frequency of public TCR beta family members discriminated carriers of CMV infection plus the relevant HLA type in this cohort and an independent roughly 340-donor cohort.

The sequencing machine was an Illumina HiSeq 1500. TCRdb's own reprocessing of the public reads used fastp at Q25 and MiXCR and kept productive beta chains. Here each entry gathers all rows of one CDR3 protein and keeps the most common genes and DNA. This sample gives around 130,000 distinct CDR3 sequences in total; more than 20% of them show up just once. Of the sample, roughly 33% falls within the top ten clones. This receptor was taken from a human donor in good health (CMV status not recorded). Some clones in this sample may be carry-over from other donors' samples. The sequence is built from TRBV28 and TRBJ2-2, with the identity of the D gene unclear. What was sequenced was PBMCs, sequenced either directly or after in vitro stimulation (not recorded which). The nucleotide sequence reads TGTGCCAGCATTAACACCGGGGAGCTGTTTTTT. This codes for CASINTGELFF.